The 5 T cell receptor beta chains below all came from one sample that was sequenced in a study of T cell responses to AZD1222 COVID-19 vaccine. Measured with immunoSEQ multiplex PCR; TCRdb has only the in-frame clones, and not every one. The sample contains 90,000 or so clones, over 80% of which appear only once. Material: peripheral blood, obtained on day 0 of AZD1222 vaccination. These receptors all come from an adult in good health.

The chain joins TRBV5-1 to TRBJ2-1; 9 positions match TRBD2. Germline trimming cut 4 bases from V and 0 bases from J; bases unmatched to any gene: 8. The germline V gene encodes CDR1 SGHRS and CDR2 YFSETQ. This CDR3 comprises 17 residues. CDR3 residues: CASSPGTSWGSYNEQFF. CDR3 sequence (DNA): TGCGCCAGCAGCCCGGGGACTAGCTGGGGCTCCTACAATGAGCAGTTCTTC. Full variable domain (outside the CDR3, taken from reference TRBV5-1 and TRBJ2-1): KAGVTQTPRYLIKTRGQQVTLSCSPISGHRSVSWYQQTPGQGLQFLFEYFSETQRNKGNFPGRFSGRQFSNSRSEMNVSTLELGDSALYLCASSPGTSWGSYNEQFFGPGTRLTVL.

The chain couples TRBV11-3 to TRBJ2-3; the D is unclear. CDR3 size: 15 residues. Germline values: CDR1 SGHNT, CDR2 YENEEA. Trimming pared 2 bases from V and 0 bases from J, leaving 9 bases between. CDR3 sequence (DNA): TGTGCCAGCAGCTTAACCCTGGCGAGCACAGATACGCAGTATTTT. Translating it yields CASSLTLASTDTQYF. Full variable domain (rest looked up from reference TRBV11-3 and TRBJ2-3): EAGVVQSPRYKIIEKKQPVAFWCNPISGHNTLYWYLQNLGQGPELLIRYENEEAVDDSQLPKDRFSAERLKGVDSTLKIQPAELGDSAVYLCASSLTLASTDTQYFGPGTRLTVL.

This sequence joins TRBV11-3 and TRBJ2-1; 10 bases are a match to TRBD2. V lost 0 bases, J lost 10 bases, and 9 bases stayed unmatched. Germline CDR1 and CDR2: SGHNT and YENEEA. The CDR3 length is 16 residues. CDR3 loop: CASSLESRTSGREQFF. DNA for the CDR3: TGTGCCAGCAGCTTAGAATCACGGACTAGCGGCCGCGAGCAGTTCTTC.

The chain uses TRBV5-5 and TRBJ2-7; 13 nucleotides match TRBD2. Germline V CDR1 and CDR2: SGHKS, YYEKEE (reference sequence). J was trimmed by 3 bases and V by 4 bases; bases with no gene match: 4. This CDR3 comprises 15 residues. The CDR3 bases are TGTGCCAGCAGCGGGGGACTAGCGGGGTTCTACGAGCAGTACTTC. Protein sequence: CASSGGLAGFYEQYF.

The chain uses TRBV5-8 and TRBJ1-5; D not resolved. Germline CDR1 SGHTS, CDR2 YDEGEE. The CDR3 length is 15 residues. Trimming took off 2 bases at V and 4 bases at J, with 13 bases between the two ends. The DNA of the CDR3 is TGTGCCAGCAGCTTAGGTTTACAGTCAAATCAGCCCCAGCATTTT. Protein: CASSLGLQSNQPQHF.